The next 2 T cell receptor beta chains were all read from a single sample in a study of OX40 agonist ivuxolimab in advanced cancers. Generated by immunoSEQ multiplex PCR, the TCRdb table keeps only in-frame clones and is missing some. The table has roughly 53,000 clones, 84% seen once. Here the sequenced sample was CD4+ or CD8+ T cells sorted from blood, taken in a trial of the OX40 agonist ivuxolimab. These receptors were taken from an adult with an advanced solid tumor such as melanoma, head and neck, liver or kidney cancer.

J is TRBJ1-4 and V is TRBV18; D gene ambiguous. The CDR3 has 14 amino acids. V gave up 4 bases and J gave up 4 bases, with 10 bases separating them. Per the germline V gene, CDR1 is KGHSH and CDR2 is LQKENI. CDR3 sequence (DNA): TGTGCCAGCTCACGGGGTCTGGGTAATGAAAAACTGTTTTTT. This codes for CASSRGLGNEKLFF.

This sequence joins TRBV10-2 and TRBJ1-4, with 7 bases matching TRBD1. This CDR3 has 15 amino acids. Germline CDR1 and CDR2: WSHSY and SAAADI. With 5 bases clipped from V and 6 bases from J, the junction kept 9 bases outside the gene matches. CDR3 bases: TGCGCCAGCAGTTCAAGACAGGGAGGGGATGAAAAACTGTTTTTT. It specifies CASSSRQGGDEKLFF.